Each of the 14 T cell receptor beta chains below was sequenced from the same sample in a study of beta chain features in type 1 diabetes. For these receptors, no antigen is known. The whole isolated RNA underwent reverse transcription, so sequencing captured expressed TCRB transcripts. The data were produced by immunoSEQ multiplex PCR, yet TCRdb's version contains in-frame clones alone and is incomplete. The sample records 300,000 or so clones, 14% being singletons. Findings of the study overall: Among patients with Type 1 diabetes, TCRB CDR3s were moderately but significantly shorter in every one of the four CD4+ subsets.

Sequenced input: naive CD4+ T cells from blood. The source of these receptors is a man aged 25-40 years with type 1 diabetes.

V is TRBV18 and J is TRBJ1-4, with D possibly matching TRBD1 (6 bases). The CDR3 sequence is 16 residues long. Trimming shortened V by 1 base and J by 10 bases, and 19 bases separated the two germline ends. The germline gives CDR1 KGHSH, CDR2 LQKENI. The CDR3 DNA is TGTGCCAGCTCACCACGGACAGAATTGGGGTATCGAAAACTGTTTTTT. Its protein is CASSPRTELGYRKLFF. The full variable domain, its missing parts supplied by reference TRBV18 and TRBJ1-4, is NAGVMQNPRHLVRRRGQEARLRCSPMKGHSHVYWYRQLPEEGLKFMVYLQKENIIDESGMPKERFSAEFPKEGPSILRIQQVVRGDSAAYFCASSPRTELGYRKLFFGSGTQLSVL.

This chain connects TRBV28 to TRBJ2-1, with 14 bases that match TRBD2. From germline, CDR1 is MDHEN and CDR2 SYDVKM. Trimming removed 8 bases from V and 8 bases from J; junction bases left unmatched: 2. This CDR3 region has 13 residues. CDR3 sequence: CASWTSGGYEQFF. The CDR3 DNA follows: TGTGCCAGCTGGACTAGCGGGGGGTATGAGCAGTTCTTC.

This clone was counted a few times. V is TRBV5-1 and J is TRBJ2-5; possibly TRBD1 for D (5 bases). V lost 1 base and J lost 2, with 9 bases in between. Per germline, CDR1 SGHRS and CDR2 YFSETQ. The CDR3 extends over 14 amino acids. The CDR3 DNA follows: TGCGCCAGCAGCTTGACCGGACAACAAGAGACCCAGTACTTC. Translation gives CASSLTGQQETQYF.

This chain's CDR3 is CASSYGLAGTETQYF. In DNA, the CDR3 is TGCGCCAGCAGTTATGGACTAGCGGGAACGGAGACCCAGTACTTC. V gene TRBV5-1 combines with J gene TRBJ2-5; 12 nucleotides line up with TRBD2. V lost 5 bases, J lost 5 bases, and 7 bases stayed unmatched. This CDR3 is built from 15 residues. CDR1 is SGHRS and CDR2 is YFSETQ in the germline V gene.

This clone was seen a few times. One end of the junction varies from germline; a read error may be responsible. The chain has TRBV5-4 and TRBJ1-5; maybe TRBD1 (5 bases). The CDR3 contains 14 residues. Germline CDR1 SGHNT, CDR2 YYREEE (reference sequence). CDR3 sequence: CASSQETGNQPQHF. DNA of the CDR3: TGCGCCAGCAGCCAAGAGACAGGCAATCAGCCCCAGCATTTT.

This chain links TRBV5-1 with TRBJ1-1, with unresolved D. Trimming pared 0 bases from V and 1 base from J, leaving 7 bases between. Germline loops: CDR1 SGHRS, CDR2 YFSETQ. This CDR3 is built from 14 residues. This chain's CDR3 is CASSLEHKNTEAFF. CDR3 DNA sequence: TGCGCCAGCAGCTTGGAACACAAGAACACTGAAGCTTTCTTT.

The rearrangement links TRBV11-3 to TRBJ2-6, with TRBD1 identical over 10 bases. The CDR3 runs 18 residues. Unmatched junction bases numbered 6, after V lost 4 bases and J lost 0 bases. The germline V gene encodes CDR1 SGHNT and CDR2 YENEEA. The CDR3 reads CASSSRTGGASGANVLTF. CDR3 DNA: TGTGCCAGCAGCTCTAGGACAGGGGGTGCCTCTGGGGCCAACGTCCTGACTTTC.

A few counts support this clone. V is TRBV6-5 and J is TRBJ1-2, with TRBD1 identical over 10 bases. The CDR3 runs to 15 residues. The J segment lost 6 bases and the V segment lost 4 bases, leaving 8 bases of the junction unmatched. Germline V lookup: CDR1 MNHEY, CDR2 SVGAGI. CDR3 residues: CASSSVGTGAHGYTF. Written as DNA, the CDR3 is TGTGCCAGCAGTTCGGTCGGGACAGGGGCCCATGGCTACACCTTC.

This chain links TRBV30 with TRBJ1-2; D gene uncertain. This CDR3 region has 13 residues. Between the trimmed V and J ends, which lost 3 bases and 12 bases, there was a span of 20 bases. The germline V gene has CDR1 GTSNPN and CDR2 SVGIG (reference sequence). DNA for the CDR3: TGTGCCTGGAGAATCAGGAACCGAAATTATGACACCTTC. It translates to CAWRIRNRNYDTF.

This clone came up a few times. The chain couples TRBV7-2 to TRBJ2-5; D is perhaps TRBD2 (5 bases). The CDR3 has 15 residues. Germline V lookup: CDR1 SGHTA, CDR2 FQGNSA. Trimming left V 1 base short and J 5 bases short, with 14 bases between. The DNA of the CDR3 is TGTGCCAGCAGCTTAGTATCGGGGATGGGGGAGACCCAGTACTTC. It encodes CASSLVSGMGETQYF.

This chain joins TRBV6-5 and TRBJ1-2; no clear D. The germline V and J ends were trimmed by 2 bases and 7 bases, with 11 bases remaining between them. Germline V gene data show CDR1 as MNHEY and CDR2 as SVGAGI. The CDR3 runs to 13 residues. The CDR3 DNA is TGTGCCAGCAGTTACCACATCGATCGTGGCTACACCTTC. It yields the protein CASSYHIDRGYTF.

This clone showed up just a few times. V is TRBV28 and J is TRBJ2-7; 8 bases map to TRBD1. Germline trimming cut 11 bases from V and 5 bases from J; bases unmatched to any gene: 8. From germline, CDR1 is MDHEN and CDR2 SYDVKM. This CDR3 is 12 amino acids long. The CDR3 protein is CASHDRGHEQYF. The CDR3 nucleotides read TGTGCCTCCCACGACAGGGGTCACGAGCAGTACTTC.

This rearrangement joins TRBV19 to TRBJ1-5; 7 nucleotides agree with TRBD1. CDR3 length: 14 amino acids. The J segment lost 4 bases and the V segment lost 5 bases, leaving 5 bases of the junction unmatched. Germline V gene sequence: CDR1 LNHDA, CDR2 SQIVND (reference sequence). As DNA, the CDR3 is TGTGCCAGTAGTGGACAGGCCGTTAATCAGCCCCAGCATTTT. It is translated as CASSGQAVNQPQHF.

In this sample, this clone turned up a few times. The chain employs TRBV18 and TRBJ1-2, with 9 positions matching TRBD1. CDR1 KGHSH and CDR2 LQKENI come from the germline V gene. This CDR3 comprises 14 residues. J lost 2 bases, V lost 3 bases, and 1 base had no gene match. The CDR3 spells CASSPGTGNYGYTF. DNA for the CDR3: TGTGCCAGCTCACCCGGGACAGGGAACTATGGCTACACCTTC.